The clone carrying this T cell receptor (beta chain) was detected a few times. Its target is not known. Donors counted as nominally healthy when sampled, yet unrecorded immune exposures were likely. The data stem from a study of cytomegalovirus exposure and HLA in healthy donors. The PCR contained 60 Vbeta and 13 Jbeta primers. The table came from immunoSEQ multiplex PCR; TCRdb's copy has only in-frame clones and leaves some out. Of over 50,000 clones listed, 55% to 85% are singletons. CDR1 is SQVTM, CDR2 ANQGSEA, per germline. V trimming: 5 bases; J trimming: 6 bases; junction bases outside the gene matches: 8. The CDR3 consists of 13 residues. Points from the study as a whole: Association of a missense DCLRE1C variant with TCR beta V- and J-gene trimming was reported in a later analysis.

Sequencing was done on a sample of PBMCs. This sequence was found in a man aged 35-49 years in good health and CMV-seropositive. The rearrangement uses TRBV29-1 and TRBJ2-5; 8 bases map to TRBD1. CDR3: CSVQRQGSKTQYF. For the CDR3, the DNA is TGCAGCGTTCAAAGACAGGGGAGCAAGACCCAGTACTTC.